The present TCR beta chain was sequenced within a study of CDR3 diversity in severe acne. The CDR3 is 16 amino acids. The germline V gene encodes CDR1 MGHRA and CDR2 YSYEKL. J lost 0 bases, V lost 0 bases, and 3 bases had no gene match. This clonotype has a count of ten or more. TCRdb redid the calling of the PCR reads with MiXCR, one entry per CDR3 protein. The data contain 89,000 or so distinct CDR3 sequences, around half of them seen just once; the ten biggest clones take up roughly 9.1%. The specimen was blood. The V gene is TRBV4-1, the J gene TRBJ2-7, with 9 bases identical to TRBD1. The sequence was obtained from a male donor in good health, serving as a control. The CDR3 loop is CASSQEGGQGSYEQYF. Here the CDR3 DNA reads TGCGCCAGCAGCCAAGAGGGGGGACAGGGCTCCTACGAGCAGTACTTC.